The rows below give T cell receptor beta chains drawn from one sample of a study of blood T cell repertoires in COVID-19. Generated by immunoSEQ multiplex PCR, the TCRdb table keeps only in-frame clones and is missing some. The profile shows approximately 110,000 clones, roughly 72% of them singletons. Material: peripheral blood. The receptor set was obtained from a man older than 75 with COVID-19, enrolled during active disease. The CDR3 runs from the conserved cysteine through the conserved F or W. Each record gives: V gene, J gene, D gene, clone size, CDR3 protein, CDR3 DNA. D genes are given only for firm matches. Part of the rows lack a size; the others show once, few, many or a class for expanded clones.

V gene: TRBV5-6
J gene: TRBJ2-7
D gene: TRBD1
clone size: .
CDR3 protein: CASSSDRGLGEQYF
CDR3 DNA: TGTGCCAGCAGCTCAGACAGGGGCCTTGGGGAGCAGTACTTC

V gene: TRBV6-4
J gene: TRBJ1-5
D gene: .
clone size: few
CDR3 protein: CASSVPGCQDNQPQHF
CDR3 DNA: TGTGCCAGCAGTGTCCCTGGCTGTCAGGACAATCAGCCCCAGCATTTT

V gene: TRBV11-3
J gene: TRBJ2-1
D gene: TRBD1
clone size: .
CDR3 protein: CASSSGGQGPYNEQFF
CDR3 DNA: TGTGCCAGCAGCTCAGGGGGACAGGGACCCTACAATGAGCAGTTCTTC

V gene: TRBV2
J gene: TRBJ1-6
D gene: .
clone size: once
CDR3 protein: CASSEARYNSPLHF
CDR3 DNA: TGTGCCAGCAGTGAAGCCCGGTATAATTCACCCCTCCACTTT

V gene: TRBV5-1
J gene: TRBJ2-2
D gene: TRBD1
clone size: .
CDR3 protein: CASRERQGTGELFF
CDR3 DNA: TGCGCCAGCAGGGAACGACAGGGGACCGGGGAGCTGTTTTTT

V gene: TRBV4-3
J gene: TRBJ2-7
D gene: .
clone size: .
CDR3 protein: CASSQEAGSYEQYF
CDR3 DNA: TGCGCCAGCAGCCAAGAGGCCGGGAGCTACGAGCAGTACTTC

V gene: TRBV27
J gene: TRBJ2-1
D gene: TRBD2
clone size: .
CDR3 protein: CASSSPRTSGNEQFF
CDR3 DNA: TGTGCCAGCAGCTCTCCCCGGACTAGCGGCAATGAGCAGTTCTTC

V gene: TRBV5-4
J gene: TRBJ2-5
D gene: .
clone size: .
CDR3 protein: CASSLSGHPQETQYF
CDR3 DNA: TGTGCCAGCAGCTTAAGCGGGCACCCCCAAGAGACCCAGTACTTC

V gene: TRBV28
J gene: TRBJ2-7
D gene: TRBD2
clone size: .
CDR3 protein: CASSPTGTSGAEQYF
CDR3 DNA: TGTGCCAGCAGTCCCACCGGGACTAGCGGGGCCGAGCAGTACTTC

V gene: TRBV6-2/TRBV6-3
J gene: TRBJ1-2
D gene: TRBD1
clone size: .
CDR3 protein: CASSYPTGWLMRGCTF
CDR3 DNA: TGTGCCAGCAGTTACCCGACAGGGTGGCTGATGAGGGGCTGCACCTTC

V gene: TRBV24-1
J gene: TRBJ2-4
D gene: TRBD2
clone size: .
CDR3 protein: CATSDARTSGENIQYF
CDR3 DNA: TGTGCCACCAGTGACGCCCGGACTAGCGGCGAAAACATTCAGTACTTC

V gene: TRBV5-1
J gene: TRBJ2-5
D gene: TRBD1
clone size: once
CDR3 protein: CASSGDRAQETQYF
CDR3 DNA: TGCGCCAGCAGCGGGGACAGGGCACAAGAGACCCAGTACTTC

V gene: TRBV5-6
J gene: TRBJ2-7
D gene: TRBD2
clone size: .
CDR3 protein: CASSFWRLAYPYEQYF
CDR3 DNA: TGTGCCAGCAGCTTCTGGAGACTAGCCTATCCCTACGAGCAGTACTTC

V gene: TRBV5-1
J gene: TRBJ2-7
D gene: TRBD2
clone size: few
CDR3 protein: CASRPAGTSGYEQYF
CDR3 DNA: TGCGCCAGCAGGCCGGCCGGGACTAGCGGCTACGAGCAGTACTTC

V gene: TRBV6-2/TRBV6-3
J gene: TRBJ2-7
D gene: .
clone size: .
CDR3 protein: CASSYGGRIVEQYF
CDR3 DNA: TGTGCCAGCAGTTACGGCGGGCGCATAGTCGAGCAGTACTTC

V gene: TRBV5-6
J gene: TRBJ2-1
D gene: .
clone size: .
CDR3 protein: CASSLADEQFF
CDR3 DNA: TGTGCCAGCAGCTTGGCGGATGAGCAGTTCTTC

V gene: TRBV5-1
J gene: TRBJ2-1
D gene: TRBD1
clone size: .
CDR3 protein: CASSGVGGTYNEQFF
CDR3 DNA: TGCGCCAGCAGCGGGGTAGGGGGCACCTACAATGAGCAGTTCTTC